Reported below is one T cell receptor (beta chain). There are 15 residues in the CDR3. Germline values: CDR1 ENHRY, CDR2 SYGVKD. V lost 11 bases, J lost 4 bases, and 10 bases stayed unmatched. The sample comes from a study of technical replicates of blood from a handful of donors. Sequencing used immunoSEQ multiplex PCR; TCRdb keeps in-frame clones, though not all of them. This sample has over 85,000 clones; about 96% occur once, and the top ten carry approximately 0.38%. This TCR came from a human donor in good health. The sequenced sample consisted of T cells isolated from PBMCs. V is TRBV10-3 and J is TRBJ2-7; 14 bases fit TRBD2. The CDR3 is CASRLGTSGSYEQYF. The CDR3 bases are TGTGCCTCCAGGCTAGGGACTAGCGGGAGTTACGAGCAGTACTTC.